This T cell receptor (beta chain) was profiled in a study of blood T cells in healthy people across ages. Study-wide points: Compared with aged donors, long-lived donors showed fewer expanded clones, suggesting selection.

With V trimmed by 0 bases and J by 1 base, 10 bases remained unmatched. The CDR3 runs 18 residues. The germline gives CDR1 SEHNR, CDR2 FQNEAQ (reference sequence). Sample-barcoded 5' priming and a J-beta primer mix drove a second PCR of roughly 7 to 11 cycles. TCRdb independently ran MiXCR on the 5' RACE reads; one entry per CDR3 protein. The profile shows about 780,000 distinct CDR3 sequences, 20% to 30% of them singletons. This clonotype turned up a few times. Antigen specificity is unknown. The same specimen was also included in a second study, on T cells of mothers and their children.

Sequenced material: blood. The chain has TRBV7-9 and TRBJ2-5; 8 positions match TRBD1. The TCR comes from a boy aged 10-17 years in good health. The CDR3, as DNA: TGTGCCAGCAGCTTAGCCGGGTCGACAGGGGCCCCCCAAGAGACCCAGTACTTC. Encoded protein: CASSLAGSTGAPQETQYF.